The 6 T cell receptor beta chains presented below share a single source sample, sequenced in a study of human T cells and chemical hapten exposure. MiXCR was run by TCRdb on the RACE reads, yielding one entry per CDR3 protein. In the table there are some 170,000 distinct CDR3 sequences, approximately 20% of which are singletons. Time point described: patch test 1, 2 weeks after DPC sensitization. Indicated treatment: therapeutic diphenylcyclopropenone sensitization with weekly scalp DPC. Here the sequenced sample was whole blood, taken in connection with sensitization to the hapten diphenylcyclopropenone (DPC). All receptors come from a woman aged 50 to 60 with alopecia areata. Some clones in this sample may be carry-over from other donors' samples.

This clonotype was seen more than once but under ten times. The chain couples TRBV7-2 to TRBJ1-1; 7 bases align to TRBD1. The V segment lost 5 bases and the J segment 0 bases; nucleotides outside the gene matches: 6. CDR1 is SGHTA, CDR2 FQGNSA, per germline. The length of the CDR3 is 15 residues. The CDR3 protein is CASSDRTGLNTEAFF. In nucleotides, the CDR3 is TGTGCCAGCAGCGATCGGACAGGACTGAACACTGAAGCTTTCTTT. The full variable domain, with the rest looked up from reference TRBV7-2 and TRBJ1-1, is GAGVSQSPSNKVTEKGKDVELRCDPISGHTALYWYRQSLGQGLEFLIYFQGNSAPDKSGLPSDRFSAERTGGSVSTLTIQRTQQEDSAVYLCASSDRTGLNTEAFFGQGTRLTVV.

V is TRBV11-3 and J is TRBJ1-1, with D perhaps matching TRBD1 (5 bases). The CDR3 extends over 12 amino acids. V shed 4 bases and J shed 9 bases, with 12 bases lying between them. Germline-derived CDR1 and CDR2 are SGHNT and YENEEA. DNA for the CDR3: TGTGCCAGCAGCTACTCAGGGAGGAAAGCTTTCTTT. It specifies CASSYSGRKAFF.

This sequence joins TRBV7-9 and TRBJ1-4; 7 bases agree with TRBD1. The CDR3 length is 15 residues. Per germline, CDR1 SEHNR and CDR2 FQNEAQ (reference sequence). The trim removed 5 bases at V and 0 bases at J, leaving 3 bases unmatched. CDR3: CASSPTGATNEKLFF. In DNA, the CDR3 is TGTGCCAGCAGCCCCACAGGGGCAACTAATGAAAAACTGTTTTTT.

Here the CDR3 DNA reads TGTGCCAGCAGCTTGCCCACCGGATCACCCCTCCACTTT. Translating gives CASSLPTGSPLHF. The rearrangement joins TRBV5-6 to TRBJ1-6; D is undetermined. Looked up from germline, CDR1 is SGHDT and CDR2 is YYEEEE. The CDR3 sequence is 13 residues long. V was trimmed by 1 base and J by 10 bases, leaving 9 bases between them.

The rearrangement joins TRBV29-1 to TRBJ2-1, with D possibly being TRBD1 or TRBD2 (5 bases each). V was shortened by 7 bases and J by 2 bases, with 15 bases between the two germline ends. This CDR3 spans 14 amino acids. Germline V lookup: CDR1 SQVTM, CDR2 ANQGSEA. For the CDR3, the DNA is TGCAGCGGCGGAATGGGACCCACCTACAATGAGCAGTTCTTC. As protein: CSGGMGPTYNEQFF.

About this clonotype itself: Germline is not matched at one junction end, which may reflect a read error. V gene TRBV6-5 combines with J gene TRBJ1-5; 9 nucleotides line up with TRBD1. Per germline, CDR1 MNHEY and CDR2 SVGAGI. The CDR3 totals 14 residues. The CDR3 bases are TGTGCCAGCAGAGTCACAGGGGGCAACCAGCCCCAGCATTTT. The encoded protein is CASRVTGGNQPQHF.